The next 31 T cell receptor beta chains were all read from a single sample in a study of blood T cell repertoires in COVID-19. Sequenced by immunoSEQ multiplex PCR; TCRdb stores in-frame clones only, minus some. This sample carries approximately 400,000 clones, roughly 86% of them seen once, and the ten largest clones take about 1.2%. The specimen sequenced was peripheral blood. The receptors here all came from a human donor with acute or convalescent COVID-19. The donor label of this sample is uncertain.

The CDR3 DNA is TGTGCCAGCAGCCGAACTAGCCTTGGTAATGACCACGAGCAGTACTTC. This encodes CASSRTSLGNDHEQYF. This rearrangement joins TRBV5-4 to TRBJ2-7; the D gene is possibly TRBD2 (6 bases). CDR3 length: 16 amino acids. V was clipped by 4 bases and J by 5 bases, with 22 bases between them. The germline gives CDR1 SGHNT, CDR2 YYREEE (reference sequence).

This clone was detected a few times. The J gene is TRBJ2-7, the V gene TRBV11-2; TRBD2 might be the D (5 bases). The V and J ends lost 2 bases and 6 bases respectively, with 8 bases between them. Per the germline V gene, CDR1 is SGHAT and CDR2 is FQNNGV. This CDR3 has 12 residues. The CDR3 coding sequence is TGTGCCAGCAGCTTACTAGCTACCGAGCAGTACTTC. Translated, it gives CASSLLATEQYF.

In the case of this clone: A junction end diverges from the germline sequence, so it may reflect a read error. The chain couples TRBV12-3 or TRBV12-4 to TRBJ1-2, with D possibly TRBD1 on 5 matching bases. This CDR3 has 12 residues. CDR3 in amino acids: CASSLDRPGGNF. CDR3 DNA: TGTGCCAGCAGTTTAGACAGACCCGGGGGTAACTTC.

This clone was recorded a few times. CDR3 sequence: CASSRGRGPRRGYTF. CDR3 bases: TGTGCCAGCAGTCGGGGAAGGGGGCCGCGGCGTGGCTACACCTTC. This chain links TRBV7-6 with TRBJ1-2; 7 nucleotides line up with TRBD1. V lost 6 bases and J lost 7; bases outside the gene matches: 14. This CDR3 region has 15 residues. Germline CDR1 and CDR2: SGHVS and FNYEAQ.

V is TRBV7-9 and J is TRBJ1-2; possible D gene TRBD1, 5 bases. This CDR3 comprises 14 residues. The V and J ends lost 1 base and 4 bases respectively, with 10 bases between them. Germline CDR1 and CDR2: SEHNR and FQNEAQ (reference sequence). This chain's CDR3 is CASSLVQGAYGYTF. In nucleotides, the CDR3 is TGTGCCAGCAGCTTAGTTCAGGGCGCCTATGGCTACACCTTC.

The chain employs TRBV29-1 and TRBJ2-1; 8 bases fit TRBD1. CDR3 length: 17 residues. The V gene end was trimmed by 6 bases and the J gene end by 0 bases; junction bases not matched to a gene: 13. CDR1 SQVTM and CDR2 ANQGSEA come from the germline V gene. The CDR3 sequence is CSVGTRTGLSSYNEQFF. CDR3 nucleotide sequence: TGCAGCGTGGGTACGAGGACAGGGTTGAGCTCCTACAATGAGCAGTTCTTC.

V is TRBV27 and J is TRBJ2-1, with TRBD1 matching 12 bases. Trimming at V came to 5 bases and at J to 6 bases, leaving 2 bases not matched to a gene. The CDR3 covers 14 residues. Germline V gene sequence: CDR1 MNHEY, CDR2 SMNVEV (reference sequence). The CDR3 sequence: CASSPGQGANEQFF. The CDR3 DNA sequence: TGTGCCAGCAGTCCGGGACAGGGGGCCAATGAGCAGTTCTTC.

The V call is TRBV30, the J call TRBJ2-3, with 7 bases that match TRBD2. CDR3 length equals 14 residues. V dropped 2 bases and J dropped 0; count of bases not matched to a gene: 2. Germline CDR1 reads GTSNPN; CDR2 reads SVGIG (reference sequence). The DNA of the CDR3 is TGTGCCTGGAGTCGCGGGGGTAGCACAGATACGCAGTATTTT. This sequence encodes CAWSRGGSTDTQYF.

The rearrangement links TRBV7-9 to TRBJ1-6; D is undetermined. Germline V gives CDR1 SEHNR, CDR2 FQNEAQ (reference sequence). Trimming cost V 3 bases and J 7 bases, with 13 bases left between them. This CDR3 has 15 amino acids. The CDR3 loop is CASSLAGNRNSPLHF. In nucleotides, the CDR3 is TGTGCCAGCAGCTTGGCGGGAAATCGGAATTCACCCCTCCACTTT.

The rearrangement links TRBV18 to TRBJ2-5, with 8 bases fitting TRBD2. CDR3 length: 13 amino acids. Germline lookup yields CDR1 KGHSH and CDR2 LQKENI. J gave up 7 bases and V 2 bases, and 3 bases lay outside the gene matches. The CDR3 protein is CASSPAREGTQYF. As DNA, the CDR3 is TGTGCCAGCTCACCAGCCCGGGAGGGGACCCAGTACTTC.

V is TRBV5-5 and J is TRBJ1-1, with TRBD1 matching 7 bases. The CDR3 is made up of 13 amino acids. Looked up from germline, CDR1 is SGHKS and CDR2 is YYEKEE (reference sequence). V lost 7 bases and J lost 7; bases outside the gene matches: 10. For the CDR3, the DNA is TGTGCCAGCCGGGGACAGATTACCGGTGAAGCTTTCTTT. Translated, it gives CASRGQITGEAFF.

This chain uses TRBV4-2 with TRBJ1-4; D possibly corresponds to TRBD1 (5 bases). The CDR3 contains 16 residues. Trimming shortened V by 0 bases and J by 7 bases, and 15 bases separated the two germline ends. From germline, CDR1 is LGHNA and CDR2 YNFKEQ. CDR3 nucleotides: TGTGCCAGCAGCCAAGACGTGGCAGGGTCAAGTGAAAAACTGTTTTTT. It yields the protein CASSQDVAGSSEKLFF.

This chain links TRBV19 with TRBJ1-1; possibly TRBD1 for D (5 bases). CDR3 size: 19 residues. Looked up from germline, CDR1 is LNHDA and CDR2 is SQIVND (reference sequence). V was trimmed by 6 bases and J by 1 base, leaving 27 bases between them. The CDR3 DNA follows: TGTGCCAGTAGCCAATTACCCCGGGGGGTGGAACAGAAGAACACTGAAGCTTTCTTT. This translates into CASSQLPRGVEQKNTEAFF.

The V gene is TRBV7-2, the J gene TRBJ2-1, with 11 positions matching TRBD2. V was pared by 5 bases and J by 9 bases, with 15 bases of the junction left unmatched. The CDR3 runs to 17 residues. Germline values: CDR1 SGHTA, CDR2 FQGNSA. CDR3 DNA: TGTGCCAGCAGCCCTAATGGGCTAGCGGGAGGACAGGTTGAGCAGTTCTTC. As protein: CASSPNGLAGGQVEQFF.

J is TRBJ2-6 and V is TRBV7-8; D is perhaps TRBD2 (5 bases). Looked up from germline, CDR1 is SGHVS and CDR2 is FQNEAQ. V was shortened by 3 bases and J by 2 bases, with 5 bases between the two germline ends. The CDR3 spans 14 residues. CDR3 loop: CASSLRAGANVLTF. CDR3 coding DNA: TGTGCCAGCAGCTTGAGGGCTGGGGCCAACGTCCTGACTTTC.

This clone is a singleton in its sample. The V call is TRBV6-2 or TRBV6-3, the J call TRBJ2-7; 7 bases map to TRBD1. CDR1 and CDR2 (germline): MNHEY, SVGEGT. Germline trimming cut 2 bases from V and 6 bases from J; bases unmatched to any gene: 7. There are 14 residues in the CDR3. The CDR3, as DNA: TGTGCCAGCAGTTACCAAAACCACAGGGGCGAGCAGTACTTC. As protein: CASSYQNHRGEQYF.

The chain carries TRBV14 and TRBJ1-3, with no clear D. The germline CDR1 and CDR2 sequences are SGHDN and FVKESK. The V and J ends lost 3 bases and 2 bases respectively, with 14 bases between them. The CDR3 length is 16 residues. CDR3 region: CASSHGNRGAGNTIYF. The CDR3 bases are TGTGCCAGCAGCCACGGGAACCGAGGAGCTGGAAACACCATATATTTT.

This chain uses TRBV19 with TRBJ2-7; TRBD1 might be the D (5 bases). V gave up 6 bases and J gave up 6 bases, with 15 bases separating them. Per germline, CDR1 LNHDA and CDR2 SQIVND (reference sequence). The CDR3 has 13 residues. The CDR3 DNA follows: TGTGCCAGTAGGGACACCTCGGTCGGCGAGCAGTACTTC. Translating gives CASRDTSVGEQYF.

The rearrangement links TRBV2 to TRBJ2-7; the match to TRBD1 covers 7 bases. With V trimmed by 4 bases and J by 0 bases, 3 bases remained unmatched. This CDR3 is built from 14 residues. Germline V gene lookup returns CDR1 SNHLY and CDR2 FYNNEI. The CDR3 DNA sequence: TGTGCCAGCAGTGCCGGGACAGTCTCCTACGAGCAGTACTTC. It yields the protein CASSAGTVSYEQYF.

J is TRBJ1-1 and V is TRBV28; a possible D gene is TRBD1 (5 bases). Deletions cut 6 bases from V and 0 bases from J, with 14 bases between. CDR1 and CDR2 from the germline V gene are MDHEN and SYDVKM. The CDR3 extends over 15 amino acids. The CDR3 DNA reads TGTGCCAGCAGCTTGGGGGGAAGGGTGAACACTGAAGCTTTCTTT. The encoded protein is CASSLGGRVNTEAFF.

The CDR3 DNA follows: TGTGCCAGCAGCCGCTCGGGGACAGGGATTGGCTACACCTTC. It specifies CASSRSGTGIGYTF. This chain uses TRBV3-1 (or the pseudogene TRBV3-2) with TRBJ1-2, with 9 bases matching TRBD1. Germline CDR1 is LGHDT and CDR2 is YNNKEL (reference sequence). After removal of 4 bases from V and 7 bases from J, the junction contained 7 bases not matched to a gene. The CDR3 runs 14 residues.

The V gene is TRBV5-5, the J gene TRBJ1-6; TRBD1 matches at 7 bases. Germline V gene lookup returns CDR1 SGHKS and CDR2 YYEKEE (reference sequence). Trimming cost V 4 bases and J 5 bases; bases outside gene matches: 6. There are 15 residues in the CDR3. CDR3 protein: CASSPNTGDNSPLHF. The CDR3 DNA follows: TGTGCCAGCAGCCCGAACACAGGGGATAATTCACCCCTCCACTTT.

V gene TRBV5-6 combines with J gene TRBJ1-4; D gene unclear. Trimming took off 1 base at V and 8 bases at J, with 12 bases between the two ends. The CDR3 has 14 residues. The germline CDR1 and CDR2 sequences are SGHDT and YYEEEE. DNA of the CDR3: TGTGCCAGCAGCTTGCGGACTGCCCGAGAAAAACTGTTTTTT. This translates into CASSLRTAREKLFF.

The rearrangement links TRBV7-2 to TRBJ1-2, with D possibly matching TRBD1 (6 bases). CDR1 and CDR2 from the germline V gene are SGHTA and FQGNSA. Between the trimmed V and J ends, which lost 2 bases and 2 bases, there was a span of 21 bases. The CDR3 is 18 amino acids. CDR3 sequence: CASSLRRGSDSRNYGYTF. The CDR3 nucleotides read TGTGCCAGCAGCTTACGTCGAGGTTCGGACAGTCGAAACTATGGCTACACCTTC.

The V call is TRBV1, the J call TRBJ2-7; the table's D call, TRBD2, has no DNA check behind it. TRBV1 is a pseudogene. The CDR3 is made up of 12 amino acids. CDR3 in DNA: TGCACCCTGAGGAAGGGAGGCTACGAGCAGTACTTC. Its protein is CTLRKGGYEQYF.

This chain uses TRBV4-1 with TRBJ1-3, with 7 nucleotides matching TRBD1. V lost 0 bases, J lost 3 bases, and 5 bases stayed unmatched. From germline, CDR1 is MGHRA and CDR2 YSYEKL. The CDR3 runs to 16 residues. The CDR3 nucleotides read TGCGCCAGCAGCCAAGATCGGACAGGACTTGGAAACACCATATATTTT. Protein: CASSQDRTGLGNTIYF.

V is TRBV7-5 and J is TRBJ2-3; the table names TRBD2, a call not compared with the DNA. TRBV7-5 corresponds to a pseudogene. This CDR3 is built from 18 residues. CDR3 loop: CVRSLVSGGWNGTDTQYF. The CDR3 coding sequence is TGTGTCAGAAGCTTAGTGTCGGGGGGCTGGAATGGCACAGATACGCAGTATTTT.

The chain employs TRBV6-6 and TRBJ1-2, with a possible D match to TRBD1 (5 bases). CDR1 is MNHNY and CDR2 is SVGAGI in the germline V gene (reference sequence). The CDR3 sequence is 15 residues long. The V and J ends lost 6 bases and 2 bases respectively, with 16 bases between them. Here the CDR3 reads CASSNEGVPNYGYTF. The CDR3 DNA reads as TGTGCCAGCAGCAACGAAGGGGTTCCAAACTATGGCTACACCTTC.

The chain employs TRBV10-3 and TRBJ1-2; D not certain. The CDR3 loop spans 13 amino acids. V lost 4 bases and J 3 bases, leaving 9 bases between the germline ends. Looked up from germline, CDR1 is ENHRY and CDR2 is SYGVKD. The CDR3 DNA reads as TGTGCCATCAGTGCCGAGGAGGACTATGGCTACACCTTC. As protein: CAISAEEDYGYTF.

The chain carries TRBV9 and TRBJ2-7, with TRBD2 matching 10 bases. Germline V gene lookup returns CDR1 SGDLS and CDR2 YYNGEE. J lost 5 bases, V lost 0 bases, and 8 bases had no gene match. The CDR3 consists of 16 residues. The CDR3 coding sequence is TGTGCCAGCAGCGTAGGAGCTAGCGGGAGACCCAACGAGCAGTACTTC. It translates to CASSVGASGRPNEQYF.

CDR3 protein: CAWMGQGTTNEKLFF. In DNA, the CDR3 is TGTGCCTGGATGGGACAGGGGACAACTAATGAAAAACTGTTTTTT. This chain links TRBV30 with TRBJ1-4; 10 bases map to TRBD1. The V segment lost 4 bases and the J segment 0 bases; nucleotides outside the gene matches: 2. This CDR3 spans 15 amino acids. Looked up from germline, CDR1 is GTSNPN and CDR2 is SVGIG (reference sequence).